Each of the 19 T cell receptor beta chains below was sequenced from the same sample in a study of blood T cell repertoires in COVID-19. Here immunoSEQ multiplex PCR was the method, and the copy in TCRdb shows in-frame clones only, minus some. The table lists about 250,000 clones, 70% to 90% of them singletons. The specimen sequenced was peripheral blood. The receptors derive from a man between 18 and 35 years old with active or convalescent COVID-19.

DNA for the CDR3: TGTGCCAGTAGTATCATGACAGATCGAAACACCATATATTTT. Translation: CASSIMTDRNTIYF. The chain is built from TRBV19 and TRBJ1-3, with D maybe TRBD1 (5 bases). Germline V lookup: CDR1 LNHDA, CDR2 SQIVND (reference sequence). The CDR3 is made up of 14 amino acids. Between the trimmed V and J ends, which lost 3 bases and 5 bases, there was a span of 11 bases.

This clone was seen a handful of times. The genes are TRBV19 and TRBJ1-1; D ambiguous. The CDR3 sequence is 15 residues long. Trimming pared 6 bases from V and 0 bases from J, leaving 14 bases between. Per the germline V gene, CDR1 is LNHDA and CDR2 is SQIVND (reference sequence). The chain's CDR3 is CASRAAGRVNTEAFF. As DNA, the CDR3 is TGTGCCAGTAGAGCCGCTGGTCGGGTGAACACTGAAGCTTTCTTT.

This sequence joins TRBV19 and TRBJ1-6, with TRBD1 matching 9 bases. Looked up from germline, CDR1 is LNHDA and CDR2 is SQIVND (reference sequence). V gave up 6 bases and J gave up 5 bases; unmatched junction bases: 2. The CDR3 runs to 14 residues. CDR3 loop: CASRRDRDNSPLHF. For the CDR3, the DNA is TGTGCCAGTAGACGGGACAGGGATAATTCACCCCTCCACTTT.

This clone was found many times. The CDR3 nucleotides read TGTGCCATCAGAGCAGGGGCGTTAGATAACTATGGCTACACCTTC. Amino acid sequence: CAIRAGALDNYGYTF. The rearrangement joins TRBV10-3 to TRBJ1-2, with a possible D match to TRBD1 (6 bases). CDR1 ENHRY and CDR2 SYGVKD come from the germline V gene. The CDR3 extends over 15 amino acids. The germline V and J ends were trimmed by 6 bases and 1 base, with 15 bases remaining between them.

The genes are TRBV27 and TRBJ2-1; 13 nucleotides align to TRBD2. The CDR3 has 14 amino acids. The V gene's germline CDR1 is MNHEY and CDR2 SMNVEV (reference sequence). V shed 4 bases and J 9 bases; nucleotides not matched to a gene: 3. The CDR3 DNA is TGTGCCAGCAGTTGGACTAGCGGGAGACCTGAGCAGTTCTTC. Translation: CASSWTSGRPEQFF.

The CDR3 loop is CASTAGGWETQYF. The CDR3 DNA is TGTGCCAGTACGGCTGGGGGCTGGGAGACCCAGTACTTC. V and J are TRBV12-3 or TRBV12-4 and TRBJ2-5, with D tentatively TRBD1 (6 bases). The CDR3 is 13 amino acids. V lost 9 bases and J lost 5, with 16 bases in between.

This chain uses TRBV24-1 with TRBJ1-2, with D perhaps matching TRBD1 (5 bases). Germline assignment: CDR1 KGHDR and CDR2 SFDVKD. V was clipped by 5 bases and J by 10 bases, with 10 bases between them. This CDR3 has 11 amino acids. CDR3 DNA sequence: TGTGCCACCAGTGGGGGGGGGACCTACACCTTC. This codes for CATSGGGTYTF.

V and J are TRBV7-2 and TRBJ2-1; weak D call: TRBD1 (6 bases). Trimming took 5 bases from V and 5 from J, leaving 10 bases between them. The CDR3 is made up of 13 amino acids. Germline V gene data show CDR1 as SGHTA and CDR2 as FQGNSA. CDR3 loop: CASSEQGNNEQFF. In nucleotides, the CDR3 is TGTGCCAGCAGCGAACAGGGAAACAATGAGCAGTTCTTC.

V and J are TRBV9 and TRBJ1-1; D ambiguous. This CDR3 is 15 amino acids long. Deletions cut 4 bases from V and 0 bases from J, with 13 bases between. Germline V gene lookup returns CDR1 SGDLS and CDR2 YYNGEE. The CDR3 sequence is CASSSSDGLNTEAFF. The CDR3 bases are TGTGCCAGCAGCTCAAGCGACGGGTTGAACACTGAAGCTTTCTTT.

The rearrangement links TRBV6-1 to TRBJ1-1; a possible D gene is TRBD1 (6 bases). V was pared by 2 bases and J by 0 bases, with 10 bases between. This CDR3 has 15 residues. Per germline, CDR1 MNHNS and CDR2 SASEGT. The CDR3 region has the DNA TGTGCCAGCAGTGAAACAGGGAACATGAACACTGAAGCTTTCTTT. Translated: CASSETGNMNTEAFF.

The CDR3 DNA reads TGCAGTGTTGGCTTTCAGCCCCAGCATTTT. Residues: CSVGFQPQHF. The chain combines TRBV20-1 with TRBJ1-5; D is unresolved. This CDR3 spans 10 amino acids. CDR1 is DFQATT and CDR2 is SNEGSKA in the germline V gene (reference sequence). V lost 7 bases to trimming and J lost 6 bases, with 7 bases between them.

The chain is built from TRBV4-1 and TRBJ2-7, with TRBD1 identical over 8 bases. The CDR3 covers 15 residues. Germline trimming cut 0 bases from V and 3 bases from J; bases unmatched to any gene: 4. Germline V gene sequence: CDR1 MGHRA, CDR2 YSYEKL. Here the CDR3 DNA reads TGCGCCAGCAGCCAAGAGGACAGGGAAGGCTACGAGCAGTACTTC. Its translation is CASSQEDREGYEQYF.

The V and J genes are TRBV2 and TRBJ1-2; D not resolved. This CDR3 is 13 amino acids long. V gave up 0 bases and J gave up 6 bases, with 8 bases separating them. The germline V gene encodes CDR1 SNHLY and CDR2 FYNNEI. As DNA, the CDR3 is TGTGCCAGCAGTGAAGCGAGCGGGGATGGCTACACCTTC. Its translation is CASSEASGDGYTF.

This chain uses TRBV11-3 with TRBJ2-1; 7 nucleotides agree with TRBD2. The CDR3 has 16 residues. Germline CDR1 SGHNT, CDR2 YENEEA. V lost 5 bases and J lost 0; bases outside the gene matches: 7. CDR3 in DNA: TGTGCCAGCAGCCTATCTCTAGCGGCCTCCTACAATGAGCAGTTCTTC. Its translation is CASSLSLAASYNEQFF.

This chain connects TRBV5-1 to TRBJ1-1; the match to TRBD1 covers 7 bases. CDR1 is SGHRS, CDR2 YFSETQ, per germline. There are 14 residues in the CDR3. J lost 1 base, V lost 4 bases, and 4 bases had no gene match. CDR3 nucleotides: TGCGCCAGCAGCATCGACAGGGCGAACACTGAAGCTTTCTTT. Protein product: CASSIDRANTEAFF.

CDR3 coding DNA: TGTGCCAGCAGTGCCTCCCGGGTCAGAGGGGAGCTGTTTTTT. Translated: CASSASRVRGELFF. The chain uses TRBV6-4 and TRBJ2-2; D gene unclear. Trimming took off 4 bases at V and 8 bases at J, with 14 bases between the two ends. Per the germline V gene, CDR1 is MRHNA and CDR2 is SNTAGT. The length of the CDR3 is 14 residues.

This chain links TRBV28 with TRBJ2-5; D is uncertain. Germline V gene lookup returns CDR1 MDHEN and CDR2 SYDVKM. The CDR3 has 13 amino acids. Trimming shortened V by 6 bases and J by 1 base, and 9 bases separated the two germline ends. The CDR3 is CASRATFQETQYF. CDR3 bases: TGTGCCAGCAGGGCGACATTCCAAGAGACCCAGTACTTC.

The chain couples TRBV10-1 to TRBJ2-3; the D is unclear. There are 13 residues in the CDR3. From germline, CDR1 is WNHNN and CDR2 SYGVQD (reference sequence). V was trimmed by 4 bases and J by 3 bases, leaving 8 bases between them. CDR3 loop: CASSVPSTDTQYF. The CDR3 bases are TGCGCCAGCAGTGTTCCTTCGACAGATACGCAGTATTTT.

V is TRBV3-1 (or the pseudogene TRBV3-2) and J is TRBJ2-1; 9 bases match TRBD2. CDR1 and CDR2 from the germline V gene are LGHDT and YNNKEL (reference sequence). J lost 0 bases, V lost 1 base, and 4 bases had no gene match. The CDR3 contains 17 residues. CDR3 DNA sequence: TGTGCCAGCAGCCAAGTCCGAGCGGGGGGCTCCTACAATGAGCAGTTCTTC. Its translation is CASSQVRAGGSYNEQFF.